A single sample gave rise to the 8 T cell receptor beta chains below, sequenced in a study of OX40 agonist ivuxolimab in advanced cancers. Measured with immunoSEQ multiplex PCR; TCRdb has only the in-frame clones, and not every one. Among 68,000 or so clones, 75% to 85% were seen once, and the ten largest hold about 1.5%. The sample here was CD4+ or CD8+ T cells sorted from blood, taken in a trial of the OX40 agonist ivuxolimab. Receptors originate from an adult with an advanced solid tumor such as melanoma, head and neck, liver or kidney cancer.

The rearrangement links TRBV4-2 to TRBJ2-7, with TRBD2 matching over 7 bases. V trimming: 0 bases; J trimming: 0 bases; junction bases outside the gene matches: 8. Germline CDR1 LGHNA, CDR2 YNFKEQ. The length of the CDR3 is 17 residues. CDR3 loop: CASSQDRGVGTSYEQYF. CDR3 bases: TGTGCCAGCAGCCAAGATCGGGGGGTGGGGACCTCCTACGAGCAGTACTTC.

The CDR3 sequence is CASRGTGVSEAFF. The DNA of the CDR3 is TGTGCCAGCAGGGGGACAGGGGTTAGTGAAGCTTTCTTT. The chain recombines TRBV6-1 with TRBJ1-1; 10 positions agree with TRBD1. CDR1 is MNHNS, CDR2 SASEGT, per germline. V trimming: 6 bases; J trimming: 7 bases; junction bases outside the gene matches: 5. The CDR3 has 13 amino acids.

This chain connects TRBV6-5 to TRBJ2-3, with 11 bases matching TRBD1. Germline CDR1 MNHEY, CDR2 SVGAGI. The CDR3 contains 14 residues. V lost 7 bases to trimming and J lost 5 bases; unmatched junction nucleotides: 5. CDR3 loop: CASTDRGPGDTQYF. The CDR3 nucleotides read TGTGCCAGCACGGACAGGGGGCCGGGAGATACGCAGTATTTT.

Written as DNA, the CDR3 is TGTGCCAGCAGTGAAAGTTGGTCCGGAGGGGAGTTCTTC. It encodes CASSESWSGGEFF. This chain joins TRBV6-1 and TRBJ2-1; D perhaps matches TRBD2 (6 bases). Germline V gives CDR1 MNHNS, CDR2 SASEGT. The CDR3 is 13 amino acids. V lost 2 bases to trimming and J lost 14 bases, with 16 bases between them.

This clone is a singleton in its sample. The chain employs TRBV6-5 and TRBJ2-2, with D possibly being TRBD1 or TRBD2 (5 bases each). Germline loops: CDR1 MNHEY, CDR2 SVGAGI. The CDR3 extends over 12 amino acids. CDR3 in amino acids: CVIRAGPGELFF. The CDR3, as DNA: TGTGTCATCAGGGCGGGCCCCGGGGAGCTGTTTTTT.

The rearrangement links TRBV6-1 to TRBJ2-7; 7 bases are a match to TRBD1. V shed 6 bases, J shed 3 bases, and the junction held 8 bases outside the gene matches. The CDR3 consists of 14 residues. The germline gives CDR1 MNHNS, CDR2 SASEGT. The CDR3 bases are TGTGCCAGCAGCCAAGACAGGGTAATCTACGAGCAGTACTTC. The encoded protein is CASSQDRVIYEQYF.

This chain links TRBV27 with TRBJ2-7; 10 nucleotides align to TRBD2. The CDR3 is 14 residues long. The germline gives CDR1 MNHEY, CDR2 SMNVEV (reference sequence). V was pared by 7 bases and J by 4 bases, with 7 bases of the junction left unmatched. The CDR3 protein is CASNQLAGVYEQYF. Here the CDR3 DNA reads TGTGCCAGCAACCAGCTAGCGGGGGTGTACGAGCAGTACTTC.

This rearrangement joins TRBV6-1 to TRBJ1-5, with 7 bases that match TRBD1. The CDR3 totals 16 residues. V dropped 0 bases and J dropped 6; count of bases not matched to a gene: 8. Germline CDR1 is MNHNS and CDR2 is SASEGT. As DNA, the CDR3 is TGTGCCAGCAGTGAAGCAAGCAGGGGGAAAGGTCAGCCCCAGCATTTT. Its translation is CASSEASRGKGQPQHF.